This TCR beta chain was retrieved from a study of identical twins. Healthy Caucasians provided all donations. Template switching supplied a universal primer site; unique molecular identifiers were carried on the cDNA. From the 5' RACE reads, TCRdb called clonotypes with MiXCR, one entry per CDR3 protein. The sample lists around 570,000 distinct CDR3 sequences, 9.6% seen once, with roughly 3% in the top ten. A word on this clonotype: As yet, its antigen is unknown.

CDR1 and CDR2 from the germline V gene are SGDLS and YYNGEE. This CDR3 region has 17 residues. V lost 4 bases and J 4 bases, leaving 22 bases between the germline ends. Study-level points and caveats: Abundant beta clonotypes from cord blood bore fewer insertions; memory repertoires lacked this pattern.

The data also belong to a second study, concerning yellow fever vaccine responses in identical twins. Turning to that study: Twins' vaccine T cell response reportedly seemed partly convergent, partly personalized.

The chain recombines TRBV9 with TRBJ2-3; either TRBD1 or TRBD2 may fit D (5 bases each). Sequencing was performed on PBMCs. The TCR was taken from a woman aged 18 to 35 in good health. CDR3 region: CASSQEGSGQGADTQYF. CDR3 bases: TGTGCCAGCAGCCAAGAAGGTTCGGGGCAGGGCGCAGATACGCAGTATTTT. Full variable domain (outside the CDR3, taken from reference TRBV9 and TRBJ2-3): DSGVTQTPKHLITATGQRVTLRCSPRSGDLSVYWYQQSLDQGLQFLIQYYNGEERAKGNILERFSAQQFPDLHSELNLSSLELGDSALYFCASSQEGSGQGADTQYFGPGTRLTVL.